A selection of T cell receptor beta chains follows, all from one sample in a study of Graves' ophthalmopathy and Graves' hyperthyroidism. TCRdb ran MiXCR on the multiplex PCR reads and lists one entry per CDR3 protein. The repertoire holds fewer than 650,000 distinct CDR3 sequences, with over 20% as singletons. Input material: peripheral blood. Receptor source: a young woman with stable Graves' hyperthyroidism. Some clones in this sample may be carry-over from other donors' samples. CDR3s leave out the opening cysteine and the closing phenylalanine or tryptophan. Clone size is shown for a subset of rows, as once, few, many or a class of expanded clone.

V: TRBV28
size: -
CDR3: ASDGGDGYT

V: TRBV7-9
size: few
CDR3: ASSLATAQETQY

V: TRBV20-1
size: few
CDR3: SARPGQGGIKY

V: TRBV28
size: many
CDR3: ASRWGMNEQY

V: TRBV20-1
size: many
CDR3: STSGALDERGGQETQY

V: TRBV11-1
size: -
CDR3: ASSSGLSVGANYGYT

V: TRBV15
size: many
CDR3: ATSRESSTGELF

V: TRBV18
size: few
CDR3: ASSPTEGQPQH

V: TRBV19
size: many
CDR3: ASSIDPGQGSYEQY

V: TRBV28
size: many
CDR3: ASSPGTNWEQPQH

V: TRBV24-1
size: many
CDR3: ATSGQGPEAF

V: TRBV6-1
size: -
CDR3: ASSKEAGAVQETQY

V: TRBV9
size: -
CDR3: ASSAEGRSGGYYEQY

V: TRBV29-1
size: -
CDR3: SVDKGVWTEAF

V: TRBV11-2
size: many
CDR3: ASRKQGNEQY

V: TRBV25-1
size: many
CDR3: ASSDQETNYGYT

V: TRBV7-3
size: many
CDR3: ASSLNRGSEQY

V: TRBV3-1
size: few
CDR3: ASSTSGRGWELF

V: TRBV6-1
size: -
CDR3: ASRLQLGGEQY

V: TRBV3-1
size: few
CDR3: ASSQELLGRSNEQY

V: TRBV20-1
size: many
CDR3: SAHRRGQGAFEQY

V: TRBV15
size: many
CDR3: ATDEAGVETQY

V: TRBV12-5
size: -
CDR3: ASVDDRGQYEQY

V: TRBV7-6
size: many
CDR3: ASSLGANQETQY

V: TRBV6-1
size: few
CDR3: ASSEWGGNQETQY

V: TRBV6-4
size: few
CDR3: ASSASGSLSNQPQH

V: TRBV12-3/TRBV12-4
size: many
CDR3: ASRAFQGDGYT

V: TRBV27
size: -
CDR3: ASSRRTMNTEAF

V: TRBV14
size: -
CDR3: ASRLTGTVNTEAF

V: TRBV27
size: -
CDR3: ASSLTQGKSNQPQH

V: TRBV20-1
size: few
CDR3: SARAPGQPMNTEAF

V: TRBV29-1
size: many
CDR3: SVPGLAGDGYEQY

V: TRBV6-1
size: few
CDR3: ASRGQERRTAF

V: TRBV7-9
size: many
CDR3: ASSFGTEERGYT

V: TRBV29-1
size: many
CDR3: SVEDRDSFSSYEQY

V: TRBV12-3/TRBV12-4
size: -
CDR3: ASSPATAYGYT

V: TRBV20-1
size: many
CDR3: SAGLPGQRETQY

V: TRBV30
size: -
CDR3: AWREDRVTEAF

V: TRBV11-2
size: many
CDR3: ASSFGQTYGYT

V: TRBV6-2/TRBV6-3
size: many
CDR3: ASSRTGTYGYT

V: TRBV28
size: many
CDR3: ASTPLAGPYEQY

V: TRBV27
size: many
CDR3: ASSLPGGAAQY

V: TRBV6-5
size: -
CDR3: ASSSFQGEFQPQH

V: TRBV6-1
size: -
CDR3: ASSESGTGVGQPQH

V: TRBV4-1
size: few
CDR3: ASSQEMGPVYEQY

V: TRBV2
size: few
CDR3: ASSELAGNQETQY

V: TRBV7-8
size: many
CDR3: ASSLGNRAYEQY